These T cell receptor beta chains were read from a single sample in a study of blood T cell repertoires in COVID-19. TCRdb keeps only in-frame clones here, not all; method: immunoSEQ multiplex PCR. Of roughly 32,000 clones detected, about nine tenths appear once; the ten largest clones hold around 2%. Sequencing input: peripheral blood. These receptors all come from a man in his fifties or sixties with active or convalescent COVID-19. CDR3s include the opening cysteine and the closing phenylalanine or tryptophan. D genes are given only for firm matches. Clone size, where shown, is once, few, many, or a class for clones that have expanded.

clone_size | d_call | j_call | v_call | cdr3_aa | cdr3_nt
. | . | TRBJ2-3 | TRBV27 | CASSHQRRSTDTQYF | TGTGCCAGCAGTCACCAGCGGAGGAGCACAGATACGCAGTATTTT
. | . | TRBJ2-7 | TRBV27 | CASSIDRYTYEQYF | TGTGCCAGCAGTATAGACAGGTATACCTACGAGCAGTACTTC
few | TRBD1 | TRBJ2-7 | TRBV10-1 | CASSDLRTGWQQYF | TGCGCCAGCAGTGACCTAAGGACAGGATGGCAGCAGTACTTC
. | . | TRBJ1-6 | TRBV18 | CASSMQGGSPLHF | TGTGCCAGCTCAATGCAGGGAGGCTCACCCCTCCACTTT
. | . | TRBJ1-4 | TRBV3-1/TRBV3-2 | CASSQGREGKLFF | TGTGCCAGCAGCCAAGGCAGGGAGGGAAAACTGTTTTTT
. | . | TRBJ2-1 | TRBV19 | CASSITPLLANEQFF | TGTGCCAGTAGTATAACCCCCTTACTAGCCAATGAGCAGTTCTTC
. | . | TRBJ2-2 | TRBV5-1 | CASRTKGANTGELFF | TGCGCCAGCAGGACCAAGGGAGCGAACACCGGGGAGCTGTTTTTT
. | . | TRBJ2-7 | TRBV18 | CASSPPAGYEQYF | TGTGCCAGCTCACCACCAGCGGGCTACGAGCAGTACTTC
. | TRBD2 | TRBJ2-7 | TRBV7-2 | CASSLLSGSHYEQYF | TGTGCCAGCAGCTTATTGAGCGGGAGCCACTACGAGCAGTACTTC
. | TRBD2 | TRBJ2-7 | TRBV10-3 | CAIREGLVATYEQYF | TGTGCCATCAGAGAGGGACTAGTAGCTACCTACGAGCAGTACTTC
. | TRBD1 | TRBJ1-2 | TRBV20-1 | CSASGQGVYGYTF | TGCAGTGCTAGTGGCCAGGGGGTCTATGGCTACACCTTC
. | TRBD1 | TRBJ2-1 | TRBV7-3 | CASSLGTGWGHNEQFF | TGTGCCAGCAGCTTAGGGACAGGGTGGGGCCACAATGAGCAGTTCTTC
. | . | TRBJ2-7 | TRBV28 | CASSSLLQGYEQYF | TGTGCCAGCAGTTCTCTATTACAGGGCTACGAGCAGTACTTC
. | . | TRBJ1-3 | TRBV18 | CASSHGNSGNTIYF | TGTGCCAGCTCACACGGGAACTCTGGAAACACCATATATTTT
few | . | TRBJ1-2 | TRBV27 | CASSFSPTVDTENGYTF | TGTGCCAGCAGTTTTTCACCCACCGTGGATACAGAGAATGGCTACACCTTC
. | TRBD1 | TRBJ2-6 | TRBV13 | CASSSGTGVSGANVLTF | TGTGCCAGCAGCTCAGGGACAGGGGTCTCTGGGGCCAACGTCCTGACTTTC
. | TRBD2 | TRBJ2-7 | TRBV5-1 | CASSFGTSGSYEQYF | TGCGCCAGCAGCTTCGGAACTAGCGGATCCTACGAGCAGTACTTC
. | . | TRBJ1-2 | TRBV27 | CASSFFGGTYGYTF | TGTGCCAGCAGTTTCTTCGGGGGGACCTATGGCTACACCTTC
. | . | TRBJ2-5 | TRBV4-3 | CASSQEKTGIQETQYF | TGCGCCAGCAGCCAAGAGAAAACGGGAATCCAAGAGACCCAGTACTTC
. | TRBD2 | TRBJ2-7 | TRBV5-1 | CASSLLAGGYEQYF | TGCGCCAGCAGCTTGTTGGCGGGAGGCTACGAGCAGTACTTC
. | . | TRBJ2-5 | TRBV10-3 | CAILGEGGETQYF | TGTGCCATCCTCGGGGAAGGGGGAGAGACCCAGTACTTC
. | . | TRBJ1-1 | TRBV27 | CASSPGTSGSEAFF | TGTGCCAGCAGTCCGGGGACAAGCGGCTCTGAAGCTTTCTTT
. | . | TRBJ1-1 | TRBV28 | CASRPYLTVAFF | TGTGCCAGCAGACCTTACCTTACAGTAGCTTTCTTT
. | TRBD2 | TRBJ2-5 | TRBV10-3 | CAINRVAGNQETQYF | TGTGCCATCAACCGGGTAGCGGGAAATCAAGAGACCCAGTACTTC
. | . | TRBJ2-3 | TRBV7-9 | CASSSMTGADTQYF | TGTGCCAGCAGCTCCATGACAGGCGCAGATACGCAGTATTTT
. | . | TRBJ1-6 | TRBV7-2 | CASTQPRSSYNSPLHF | TGTGCCAGCACACAACCAAGAAGCTCCTATAATTCACCCCTCCACTTT
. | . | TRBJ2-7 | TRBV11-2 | CASSLGQNYEQYF | TGTGCCAGCAGCCTAGGACAGAACTACGAGCAGTACTTC
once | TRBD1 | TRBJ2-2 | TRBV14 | CASSPHRGRPVGELFF | TGTGCCAGCAGCCCACACAGGGGGCGTCCGGTCGGGGAGCTGTTTTTT
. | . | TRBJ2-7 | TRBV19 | CASSIFHAGSTYEQYF | TGTGCCAGTAGTATATTCCATGCAGGTTCAACCTACGAGCAGTACTTC
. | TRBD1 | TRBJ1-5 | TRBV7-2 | CASSFRDRGNQPQHF | TGTGCCAGCAGCTTTCGGGACAGGGGCAATCAGCCCCAGCATTTT
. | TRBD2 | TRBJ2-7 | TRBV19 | CASSMASGADEQYF | TGTGCCAGTAGTATGGCTAGCGGGGCGGACGAGCAGTACTTC
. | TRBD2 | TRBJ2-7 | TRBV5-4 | CASSLGGLARSRYEQYF | TGTGCCAGCAGCTTGGGGGGACTAGCGAGAAGTCGTTACGAGCAGTACTTC
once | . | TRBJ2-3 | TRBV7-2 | CASSLQTGVTQYF | TGTGCCAGCAGCTTACAAACGGGGGTTACGCAGTATTTT
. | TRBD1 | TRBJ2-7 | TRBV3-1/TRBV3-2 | CASGQGSSYEQYF | TGTGCCAGCGGACAGGGGTCCTCCTACGAGCAGTACTTC
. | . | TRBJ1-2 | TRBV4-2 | CASSQSTGRMSYGYTF | TGTGCCAGCAGCCAGAGCACAGGCCGTATGAGCTATGGCTACACCTTC
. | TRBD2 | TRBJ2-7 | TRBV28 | CASSLAGVKGEQYF | TGTGCCAGCAGTTTAGCGGGAGTGAAGGGTGAGCAGTACTTC
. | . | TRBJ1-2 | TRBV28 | CASSPPDRTNYGYTF | TGTGCCAGCAGTCCCCCGGACAGAACTAACTATGGCTACACCTTC
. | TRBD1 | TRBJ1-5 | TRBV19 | CASSIGQDPQPQHF | TGTGCCAGTAGTATCGGACAGGACCCTCAGCCCCAGCATTTT
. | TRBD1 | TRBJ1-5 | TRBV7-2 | CASSAYRGMGQPQHF | TGTGCCAGCAGCGCATACAGGGGTATGGGTCAGCCCCAGCATTTT
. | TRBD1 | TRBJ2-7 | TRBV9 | CASSVGQGGYEQYF | TGTGCCAGCAGCGTGGGACAGGGAGGCTACGAGCAGTACTTC